What follows are 16 T cell receptor beta chains derived from one specimen sequenced in a study of a mutant IDH1 vaccine in newly diagnosed glioma. TCRdb keeps only in-frame clones here, not all; method: immunoSEQ multiplex PCR. The repertoire holds some 70,000 clones, with over 70% as singletons. Time point denoted: week 23, last vaccination. A 20-mer mutant IDH1 peptide at 300 ug was injected subcutaneously with topical imiquimod. Antigens for these TCRs are unknown. The sample was PBMCs, taken from a glioma patient whose treatment included an IDH1 peptide vaccine. The source of these receptors is a man in his late teens or twenties with glioma.

This chain links TRBV9 with TRBJ2-1; tentative D call: TRBD2 (6 bases). This CDR3 spans 15 amino acids. Trimming took off 4 bases at V and 9 bases at J, with 20 bases between the two ends. Germline V lookup: CDR1 SGDLS, CDR2 YYNGEE. CDR3 in amino acids: CASSPQDYLRGEQFF. The DNA for the CDR3 is TGTGCCAGCAGCCCCCAGGACTATCTCCGGGGTGAGCAGTTCTTC. Using reference TRBV9 and TRBJ2-1 for the parts outside the CDR3, the full variable domain is DSGVTQTPKHLITATGQRVTLRCSPRSGDLSVYWYQQSLDQGLQFLIQYYNGEERAKGNILERFSAQQFPDLHSELNLSSLELGDSALYFCASSPQDYLRGEQFFGPGTRLTVL.

The V call is TRBV11-2, the J call TRBJ1-2; possible D gene TRBD1, 6 bases. CDR1 is SGHAT and CDR2 is FQNNGV in the germline V gene. There are 18 residues in the CDR3. V lost 1 base and J 8 bases, leaving 26 bases between the germline ends. The CDR3 DNA reads TGTGCCAGCAGCTTAGGGCATCGCGGGGGCAGGAATTTTTTGGGCTACACCTTC. It codes for CASSLGHRGGRNFLGYTF.

The V gene is TRBV19, the J gene TRBJ2-2, with 9 positions matching TRBD1. The CDR3 runs to 15 residues. Germline CDR1 is LNHDA and CDR2 is SQIVND (reference sequence). The J segment lost 5 bases and the V segment lost 6 bases, leaving 7 bases of the junction unmatched. The CDR3 DNA follows: TGTGCCAGTAGCCAAACAGGGGGCTGGACCGGGGAGCTGTTTTTT. This sequence encodes CASSQTGGWTGELFF.

The chain employs TRBV13 and TRBJ1-3; no firm D call. The CDR3 covers 16 residues. The V end was cut by 2 bases, the J end by 0 bases, with 11 bases between. Per germline, CDR1 PRHDT and CDR2 FYEKMQ (reference sequence). The CDR3 bases are TGTGCCAGCAGCTTACTGAGAAGACGCTCTGGAAACACCATATATTTT. Translating gives CASSLLRRRSGNTIYF.

V usage is TRBV9 and J usage is TRBJ1-1; D not certain. The CDR3 is 15 amino acids. V lost 0 bases to trimming and J lost 5 bases, with 14 bases between them. CDR1 SGDLS and CDR2 YYNGEE come from the germline V gene. The DNA for the CDR3 is TGTGCCAGCAGCGTAGCGGGAGTTCGTAGTACTGAAGCTTTCTTT. This translates into CASSVAGVRSTEAFF. Using reference TRBV9 and TRBJ1-1 for the parts outside the CDR3, the full variable domain is DSGVTQTPKHLITATGQRVTLRCSPRSGDLSVYWYQQSLDQGLQFLIQYYNGEERAKGNILERFSAQQFPDLHSELNLSSLELGDSALYFCASSVAGVRSTEAFFGQGTRLTVV.

This chain links TRBV18 with TRBJ1-3, with TRBD1 matching 7 bases. The germline CDR1 and CDR2 sequences are KGHSH and LQKENI. The CDR3 runs to 18 residues. The junction had 11 bases not matched to a gene; V was cut back by 3 bases and J by 0 bases. The CDR3 coding sequence is TGTGCCAGCTCACCGCAGACAGGGTTCACCTTCTCTGGAAACACCATATATTTT. It codes for CASSPQTGFTFSGNTIYF. Looking up the rest from reference TRBV18 and TRBJ1-3 gives the full variable domain: NAGVMQNPRHLVRRRGQEARLRCSPMKGHSHVYWYRQLPEEGLKFMVYLQKENIIDESGMPKERFSAEFPKEGPSILRIQQVVRGDSAAYFCASSPQTGFTFSGNTIYFGEGSWLTVV.

The V gene is TRBV9, the J gene TRBJ1-6, with no clear D. V was shortened by 0 bases and J by 9 bases, with 7 bases between the two germline ends. CDR3 size: 13 residues. The germline gives CDR1 SGDLS, CDR2 YYNGEE. As DNA, the CDR3 is TGTGCCAGCAGCGTAGAGGAATCTTCACCCCTCCACTTT. This gives the protein CASSVEESSPLHF.

The rearrangement joins TRBV6-1 to TRBJ2-1; 10 positions match TRBD2. The CDR3 runs to 15 residues. Losses at the gene ends were 8 bases for V and 4 bases for J; bases not matched to a gene: 8. The germline CDR1 and CDR2 sequences are MNHNS and SASEGT. The CDR3 loop is CASCHGLAEYNEQFF. The DNA of the CDR3 is TGTGCCAGCTGTCACGGACTAGCGGAGTACAATGAGCAGTTCTTC.

As regards this clone: At one boundary the junction diverges from the germline segment, which might be a read error. The V call is TRBV7-7, the J call TRBJ1-1; D unclear. This CDR3 contains 13 residues. Germline V gene data show CDR1 as SSHAT and CDR2 as FNYEAQ (reference sequence). CDR3 nucleotides: TGTGCTAGCAGCTCGACACTGAACACTGAAGCTTTCTTT. This encodes CASSSTLNTEAFF.

The chain joins TRBV19 to TRBJ2-7, with 12 bases aligning to TRBD2. The V segment lost 7 bases and the J segment 1 base; nucleotides outside the gene matches: 5. Germline CDR1 and CDR2: LNHDA and SQIVND (reference sequence). The CDR3 is 15 residues long. CDR3 region: CASKRTSGTSYEQYF. CDR3 sequence (DNA): TGTGCCAGTAAAAGGACTAGCGGGACGTCCTACGAGCAGTACTTC.

The V gene is TRBV28, the J gene TRBJ1-5, with D possibly TRBD1 on 5 matching bases. Germline V gene sequence: CDR1 MDHEN, CDR2 SYDVKM. V gave up 3 bases and J gave up 4 bases, with 10 bases separating them. This CDR3 contains 14 residues. The CDR3 nucleotides are TGTGCCAGCAGTTTCGGGGGGTTAAATCAGCCCCAGCATTTT. Its translation is CASSFGGLNQPQHF.

The chain has TRBV4-3 and TRBJ1-1; tentative D call: TRBD1 (5 bases). Germline-derived CDR1 and CDR2 are LGHNA and YSLEER. CDR3 length: 14 amino acids. Trimming took off 1 base at V and 2 bases at J, with 8 bases between the two ends. In DNA form, the CDR3 reads TGCGCCAGCAGCCAAGGACAGCGAAACACTGAAGCTTTCTTT. Amino acid sequence: CASSQGQRNTEAFF.

V is TRBV9 and J is TRBJ1-2; D remains ambiguous. The CDR3 extends over 14 amino acids. The V end lost 4 bases, the J end lost 0 bases, and 10 bases lay between the germline ends. In germline, CDR1 is SGDLS, CDR2 YYNGEE. Here the CDR3 DNA reads TGTGCCAGCAGCACTCAGAATACTAACTATGGCTACACCTTC. This encodes CASSTQNTNYGYTF. The whole variable domain, remainder taken from reference TRBV9 and TRBJ1-2, is DSGVTQTPKHLITATGQRVTLRCSPRSGDLSVYWYQQSLDQGLQFLIQYYNGEERAKGNILERFSAQQFPDLHSELNLSSLELGDSALYFCASSTQNTNYGYTFGSGTRLTVV.

This clone appeared once. This chain uses TRBV13 with TRBJ2-6; D is perhaps TRBD1 or TRBD2 (6 bases each). CDR1 and CDR2 (germline): PRHDT, FYEKMQ (reference sequence). V was shortened by 0 bases and J by 0 bases, with 21 bases between the two germline ends. This CDR3 comprises 21 residues. CDR3 residues: CASSLGLGPRGHDSGANVLTF. In nucleotides, the CDR3 is TGTGCCAGCAGCTTAGGCCTGGGTCCCCGGGGGCACGACTCTGGGGCCAACGTCCTGACTTTC.

J is TRBJ1-6 and V is TRBV10-3, with 11 bases identical to TRBD1. Germline trimming cut 0 bases from V and 3 bases from J; bases unmatched to any gene: 1. Germline CDR1 is ENHRY and CDR2 is SYGVKD. The CDR3 spans 17 residues. The CDR3 nucleotides are TGTGCCATCAGTGAGTCGGGGACAGGGGGCTATAATTCACCCCTCCACTTT. This encodes CAISESGTGGYNSPLHF.

The gene calls are TRBV28 and TRBJ1-1, with TRBD1 matching 8 bases. The germline CDR1 and CDR2 sequences are MDHEN and SYDVKM. With 1 base clipped from V and 2 bases from J, the junction kept 3 bases outside the gene matches. The CDR3 spans 15 residues. CDR3 in DNA: TGTGCCAGCAGTTTATTAGGGACAGGAAACACTGAAGCTTTCTTT. Protein: CASSLLGTGNTEAFF.